These 25 T cell receptor beta chains were sequenced from one sample in a study of T cells after yellow fever vaccination. From the 5' RACE reads, TCRdb called clonotypes with MiXCR, one entry per CDR3 protein. The sample shows about 550,000 distinct CDR3 sequences, approximately 21% of them seen only once. This specimen was PBMCs, taken 15 days after the yellow fever booster vaccination. The source is a man aged 25-45 years who received the YFV17D yellow fever vaccine.

A note on this clonotype: At one boundary the junction diverges from the germline segment, which might be a read error. The chain carries TRBV28 and TRBJ2-7, with D possibly being TRBD2 (6 bases). Germline values: CDR1 MDHEN, CDR2 SYDVKM. The CDR3 spans 13 residues. The CDR3 protein is CASAGRDLRQQHF. CDR3 nucleotide sequence: TGTGCCAGCGCGGGACGGGATCTACGACAGCAGCACTTC.

CDR3 sequence reads: CASSTRLAGVSYEQYF. The DNA of the CDR3 is TGTGCCAGCAGCACAAGACTAGCGGGAGTATCTTACGAGCAGTACTTC. The chain couples TRBV28 to TRBJ2-7, with 12 bases aligning to TRBD2. Germline V gene sequence: CDR1 MDHEN, CDR2 SYDVKM. The V gene end was trimmed by 6 bases and the J gene end by 4 bases; junction bases not matched to a gene: 10. The CDR3 is made up of 16 amino acids.

V usage is TRBV5-1 and J usage is TRBJ2-3; 14 bases are a match to TRBD2. Per the germline V gene, CDR1 is SGHRS and CDR2 is YFSETQ. The V segment lost 7 bases and the J segment 2 bases; nucleotides outside the gene matches: 15. The CDR3 contains 19 residues. DNA for the CDR3: TGCGCCAGCTCACTTGCCGGGACTAGCGGGAGAGGGGCCACAGATACGCAGTATTTT. Amino acid sequence: CASSLAGTSGRGATDTQYF.

This clonotype came up a few times. The V and J genes are TRBV20-1 and TRBJ1-3, with 7 positions matching TRBD1. Germline lookup yields CDR1 DFQATT and CDR2 SNEGSKA (reference sequence). V dropped 5 bases and J dropped 0; count of bases not matched to a gene: 4. The CDR3 consists of 14 residues. The DNA for the CDR3 is TGCAGTGCTTCGGGACAGATCTCTGGAAACACCATATATTTT. It codes for CSASGQISGNTIYF.

V gene TRBV7-2 combines with J gene TRBJ2-7; D is unresolved. The CDR3 sequence is 12 residues long. Trimming pared 0 bases from V and 12 bases from J, leaving 12 bases between. Germline V gives CDR1 SGHTA, CDR2 FQGNSA. CDR3 sequence reads: CASSLATESWYF. The CDR3 bases are TGTGCCAGCAGCTTAGCGACTGAGAGCTGGTACTTC.

This chain joins TRBV5-1 and TRBJ2-1; 12 positions agree with TRBD2. The CDR3 extends over 17 amino acids. Trimming cost V 4 bases and J 4 bases; bases outside gene matches: 9. Per germline, CDR1 SGHRS and CDR2 YFSETQ. CDR3 loop: CASSRGLAGGPYNEQFF. The CDR3 nucleotides are TGCGCCAGCAGCAGGGGGCTAGCGGGAGGGCCTTACAATGAGCAGTTCTTC. The whole variable domain, remainder taken from reference TRBV5-1 and TRBJ2-1, is KAGVTQTPRYLIKTRGQQVTLSCSPISGHRSVSWYQQTPGQGLQFLFEYFSETQRNKGNFPGRFSGRQFSNSRSEMNVSTLELGDSALYLCASSRGLAGGPYNEQFFGPGTRLTVL.

This clonotype occurred a few times. The chain has TRBV5-1 and TRBJ2-1, with D possibly being TRBD1 (5 bases). CDR1 is SGHRS and CDR2 is YFSETQ in the germline V gene. V gave up 4 bases and J gave up 7 bases, with 9 bases separating them. This CDR3 has 12 residues. The chain's CDR3 is CASSRGRNEQFF. CDR3 bases: TGCGCCAGCAGCAGGGGCAGGAATGAGCAGTTCTTC.

This chain links TRBV20-1 with TRBJ2-1; 9 bases fit TRBD1. CDR1 DFQATT and CDR2 SNEGSKA come from the germline V gene (reference sequence). This CDR3 contains 16 residues. The V segment lost 6 bases and the J segment 7 bases; nucleotides outside the gene matches: 16. Here the CDR3 reads CSALPRQGVIGNEQFF. CDR3 in DNA: TGCAGTGCCCTACCTCGACAGGGGGTAATCGGTAATGAGCAGTTCTTC.

This clonotype has only a few counts. The chain is built from TRBV29-1 and TRBJ1-1; D may be TRBD1 (5 bases). The V and J ends lost 6 bases and 4 bases respectively, with 18 bases between them. The CDR3 runs 14 residues. CDR1 and CDR2 (germline): SQVTM, ANQGSEA. The DNA of the CDR3 is TGCAGCGTCGCCCCCATGACAGCCAGCACTGAAGCTTTCTTT. Translating it yields CSVAPMTASTEAFF.

This clonotype was detected only a few times. The chain carries TRBV5-1 and TRBJ2-3; TRBD2 aligns across 8 bases. The V gene end was trimmed by 5 bases and the J gene end by 0 bases; junction bases not matched to a gene: 8. Germline CDR1 and CDR2: SGHRS and YFSETQ. This CDR3 region has 16 residues. CDR3 protein: CASSPSASGSTDTQYF. CDR3 coding DNA: TGCGCCAGCAGTCCGTCTGCTAGCGGGAGCACAGATACGCAGTATTTT. The full variable domain, its missing parts supplied by reference TRBV5-1 and TRBJ2-3, is KAGVTQTPRYLIKTRGQQVTLSCSPISGHRSVSWYQQTPGQGLQFLFEYFSETQRNKGNFPGRFSGRQFSNSRSEMNVSTLELGDSALYLCASSPSASGSTDTQYFGPGTRLTVL.

A few counts support this clonotype. The chain uses TRBV7-2 and TRBJ2-4, with TRBD2 as a possible D gene (6 bases). The CDR3 has 12 residues. Trimming took off 3 bases at V and 8 bases at J, with 8 bases between the two ends. Germline V CDR1 and CDR2: SGHTA, FQGNSA. The CDR3 bases are TGTGCCAGCAGCTTCCCGGGGGACATTCAGTACTTC. As protein: CASSFPGDIQYF.

This clonotype was observed a few times. The gene calls are TRBV6-6 and TRBJ1-4, with D maybe TRBD1 (6 bases). Trimming stripped 6 bases from V and 7 bases from J, with 9 bases between. There are 12 residues in the CDR3. Germline lookup yields CDR1 MNHNY and CDR2 SVGAGI (reference sequence). CDR3 loop: CASREDSEKLFF. CDR3 DNA: TGTGCCAGCAGAGAGGACAGTGAAAAACTGTTTTTT.

The genes are TRBV10-3 and TRBJ2-1; D not certain. Between the trimmed V and J ends, which lost 4 bases and 6 bases, there was a span of 13 bases. The CDR3 is 14 amino acids. Germline CDR1 is ENHRY and CDR2 is SYGVKD. CDR3 amino acids: CAISGDLDVNEQFF. The CDR3 DNA follows: TGTGCCATCAGTGGTGACTTGGACGTCAATGAGCAGTTCTTC.

There are a few counts of this clonotype. V is TRBV29-1 and J is TRBJ2-3; TRBD2 matches 10 bases. The CDR3 has 13 residues. Germline assignment: CDR1 SQVTM and CDR2 ANQGSEA. Germline trimming cut 7 bases from V and 3 bases from J; bases unmatched to any gene: 4. This CDR3 reads CSAASGRTDTQYF. CDR3 nucleotide sequence: TGCAGCGCCGCTAGCGGGAGAACAGATACGCAGTATTTT.

This clonotype came up a few times. The V and J genes are TRBV20-1 and TRBJ2-2; TRBD2 is a possible D gene (6 bases). The CDR3 is 17 residues long. Germline CDR1 is DFQATT and CDR2 is SNEGSKA (reference sequence). V lost 0 bases to trimming and J lost 3 bases, with 17 bases between them. The CDR3 nucleotides are TGCAGTGCTAGAGATGGTTCGGCGGGGCTCTACACCGGGGAGCTGTTTTTT. It yields the protein CSARDGSAGLYTGELFF.

This clonotype appeared a few times. This chain links TRBV12-3 or TRBV12-4 with TRBJ2-5; 7 bases fit TRBD2. This CDR3 is built from 13 residues. The ends lost 3 bases at V and 10 bases at J; junction bases unmatched: 8. The CDR3 loop is CASSLATSQSQYF. The CDR3 coding sequence is TGTGCCAGCAGTTTGGCGACTAGCCAAAGCCAGTACTTC.

The genes are TRBV7-9 and TRBJ1-1, with 8 nucleotides matching TRBD1. The J segment lost 10 bases and the V segment lost 6 bases, leaving 4 bases of the junction unmatched. CDR1 is SEHNR, CDR2 FQNEAQ, per germline (reference sequence). The CDR3 runs to 11 residues. CDR3 coding DNA: TGTGCCAGCAGGACAGGGGCTGGAGCTTTCTTT. Translating it yields CASRTGAGAFF.

The rearrangement joins TRBV5-1 to TRBJ2-5; a possible D gene is TRBD2 (5 bases). Trimming cost V 2 bases and J 4 bases, with 15 bases left between them. This CDR3 is 15 amino acids long. Looked up from germline, CDR1 is SGHRS and CDR2 is YFSETQ. DNA of the CDR3: TGCGCCAGCAGCTTTCAGAGTGCACGGGGAGAGACCCAGTACTTC. This translates into CASSFQSARGETQYF.

This chain links TRBV20-1 with TRBJ2-7, with a weak D call TRBD2 (5 bases). The CDR3 has 13 amino acids. V lost 3 bases and J 2 bases, leaving 11 bases between the germline ends. Per the germline V gene, CDR1 is DFQATT and CDR2 is SNEGSKA (reference sequence). This chain's CDR3 is CSARVANTYEQYF. CDR3 nucleotides: TGCAGTGCTAGGGTAGCGAATACCTACGAGCAGTACTTC.

This clonotype was seen a handful of times. V and J are TRBV7-2 and TRBJ2-7; D is unresolved. The CDR3 totals 14 residues. CDR1 SGHTA and CDR2 FQGNSA come from the germline V gene. Trimming cost V 8 bases and J 2 bases, with 16 bases left between them. CDR3 residues: CASGLPSRTYEQYF. CDR3 DNA: TGTGCCAGCGGGCTACCCTCTCGCACCTACGAGCAGTACTTC.

The chain employs TRBV4-3 and TRBJ2-5; D gene unclear. V lost 0 bases to trimming and J lost 0 bases, with 11 bases between them. Germline assignment: CDR1 LGHNA and CDR2 YSLEER. The CDR3 has 16 amino acids. CDR3 DNA: TGCGCCAGCAGCCAAGATCTTAGCCCGGACCAAGAGACCCAGTACTTC. This sequence encodes CASSQDLSPDQETQYF.

This clonotype was seen a few times. This chain links TRBV6-2 or TRBV6-3 with TRBJ2-2, with D possibly being TRBD1 (5 bases). Germline V CDR1 and CDR2: MNHEY, SVGEGT. The CDR3 sequence is 15 residues long. Trimming took 5 bases from V and 4 from J, leaving 14 bases between them. The CDR3 sequence is CASSASPQGTGELFF. Here the CDR3 DNA reads TGTGCCAGCAGTGCCAGCCCTCAGGGCACCGGGGAGCTGTTTTTT.

The chain joins TRBV20-1 to TRBJ2-5; D unresolved. The V gene's germline CDR1 is DFQATT and CDR2 SNEGSKA (reference sequence). This CDR3 comprises 12 residues. V lost 5 bases, J lost 5 bases, and 12 bases lay in between. The CDR3 loop reads CSAADIRETQYF. CDR3 coding DNA: TGCAGTGCTGCCGACATCCGGGAGACCCAGTACTTC.

The rearrangement joins TRBV5-1 to TRBJ2-3; 15 nucleotides line up with TRBD2. Germline CDR1 reads SGHRS; CDR2 reads YFSETQ. J lost 5 bases, V lost 4 bases, and 2 bases had no gene match. CDR3 length: 15 residues. The CDR3 DNA is TGCGCCAGCAGCATGGGACTAGCGGGAGGAGATACGCAGTATTTT. This gives the protein CASSMGLAGGDTQYF.

This sequence joins TRBV20-1 and TRBJ1-1; D is unclear. CDR1 is DFQATT, CDR2 SNEGSKA, per germline (reference sequence). The CDR3 loop spans 14 amino acids. Trimming left V 2 bases short and J 1 base short, with 11 bases between. CDR3 in DNA: TGCAGTGCTAGAACCAGTACTCCGAACACTGAAGCTTTCTTT. Its protein is CSARTSTPNTEAFF.